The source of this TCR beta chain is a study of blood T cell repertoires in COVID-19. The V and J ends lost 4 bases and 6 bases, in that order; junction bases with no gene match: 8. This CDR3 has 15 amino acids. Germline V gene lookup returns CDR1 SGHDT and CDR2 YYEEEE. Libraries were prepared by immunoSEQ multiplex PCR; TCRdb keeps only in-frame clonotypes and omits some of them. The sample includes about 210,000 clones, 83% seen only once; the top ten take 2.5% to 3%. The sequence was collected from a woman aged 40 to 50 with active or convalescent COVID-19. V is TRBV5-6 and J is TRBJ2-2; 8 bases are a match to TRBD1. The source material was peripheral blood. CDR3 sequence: CASSRSGGWAGELFF. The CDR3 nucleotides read TGTGCCAGCAGCCGATCAGGGGGCTGGGCCGGGGAGCTGTTTTTT.